This record covers a single TCR beta chain. The data were taken from a study of cytomegalovirus exposure and HLA in healthy donors. This CDR3 has 15 residues. V was pared by 2 bases and J by 0 bases, with 10 bases between. Germline CDR1 LGHNA, CDR2 YSLEER. The PCR ran on 60 Vbeta and 13 Jbeta primers. Only in-frame clones appear in the TCRdb table, and some are missing; sequencing was by immunoSEQ multiplex PCR. The sample carries about 180,000 clones, approximately 84% recorded once. The chain links TRBV4-3 to TRBJ1-2; D is perhaps TRBD1 (5 bases). The sample taken for sequencing was PBMCs. This clonotype was obtained from a woman aged 50 to 60 in good health and CMV-seropositive. CDR3 sequence: CASSQYRSANYGYTF. The CDR3 DNA reads as TGCGCCAGCAGCCAATACAGGTCAGCTAACTATGGCTACACCTTC.